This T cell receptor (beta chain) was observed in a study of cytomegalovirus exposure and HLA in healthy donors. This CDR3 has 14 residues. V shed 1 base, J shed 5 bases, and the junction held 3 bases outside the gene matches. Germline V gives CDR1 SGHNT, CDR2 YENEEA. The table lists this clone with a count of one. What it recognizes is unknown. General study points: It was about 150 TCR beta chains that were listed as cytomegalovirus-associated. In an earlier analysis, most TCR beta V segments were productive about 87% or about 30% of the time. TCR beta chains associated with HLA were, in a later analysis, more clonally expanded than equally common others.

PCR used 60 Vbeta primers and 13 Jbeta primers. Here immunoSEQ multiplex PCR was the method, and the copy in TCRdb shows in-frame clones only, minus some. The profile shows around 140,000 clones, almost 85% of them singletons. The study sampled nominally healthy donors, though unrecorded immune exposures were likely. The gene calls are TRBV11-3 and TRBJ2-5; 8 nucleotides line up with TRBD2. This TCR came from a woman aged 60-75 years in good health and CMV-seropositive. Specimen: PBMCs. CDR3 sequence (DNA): TGTGCCAGCAGCTTAGCGGGGGGGTTGGAGACCCAGTACTTC. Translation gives CASSLAGGLETQYF.